Each of the 17 T cell receptor beta chains below was sequenced from the same sample in a study of response to subunit inactivated influenza vaccine. TCRdb analysed the RT-PCR reads with MiXCR anew, one entry per CDR3 protein. Altogether over 450,000 distinct CDR3 sequences are present, about an eighth being singletons, with the ten largest covering around 13%. The input for sequencing was PBMCs from blood, taken more than 35 days after vaccination. These receptors were collected from a man aged 45 to 65 who received an inactivated influenza vaccine.

This clonotype was seen a handful of times. V is TRBV10-2 and J is TRBJ2-7; either TRBD1 or TRBD2 may supply D (5 bases each). Per the germline V gene, CDR1 is WSHSY and CDR2 is SAAADI. This CDR3 region has 14 residues. The ends were cut back, 3 bases at V and 0 bases at J, with 9 bases in the middle. The CDR3 nucleotides read TGCGCCAGCAGTGATGGGGGATCCTCCTACGAGCAGTACTTC. Protein: CASSDGGSSYEQYF.

This sequence joins TRBV7-2 and TRBJ1-3; 9 bases are shared with TRBD1. Losses at the gene ends were 5 bases for V and 4 bases for J; bases not matched to a gene: 3. CDR1 SGHTA and CDR2 FQGNSA come from the germline V gene. The CDR3 is made up of 14 amino acids. CDR3 region: CASSHGQGGNTIYF. CDR3 DNA: TGTGCCAGCAGCCACGGACAGGGGGGAAACACCATATATTTT.

This clonotype showed up just a few times. The chain carries TRBV6-1 and TRBJ2-3; possible D gene TRBD2, 6 bases. This CDR3 spans 12 amino acids. Germline CDR1 is MNHNS and CDR2 is SASEGT. Trimming removed 2 bases at V and 8 bases at J, with 8 bases between. CDR3 sequence reads: CASSETGGTQYF. DNA of the CDR3: TGTGCCAGCAGTGAAACCGGGGGTACGCAGTATTTT.

The chain employs TRBV20-1 and TRBJ1-1; 8 bases align to TRBD1. V shed 5 bases and J 1 base; nucleotides not matched to a gene: 3. Germline loops: CDR1 DFQATT, CDR2 SNEGSKA (reference sequence). CDR3 length: 13 residues. The CDR3 spells CSAPGQGNTEAFF. DNA of the CDR3: TGCAGTGCTCCCGGACAGGGGAACACTGAAGCTTTCTTT.

This chain joins TRBV5-5 and TRBJ1-4, with D tentatively TRBD1 (6 bases). The CDR3 consists of 16 residues. Trimming pared 4 bases from V and 7 bases from J, leaving 20 bases between. CDR1 is SGHKS and CDR2 is YYEKEE in the germline V gene (reference sequence). CDR3 coding DNA: TGTGCCAGCAGCGCCCGTTTTCGGACAGACACTGAAAAACTGTTTTTT. This translates into CASSARFRTDTEKLFF.

The chain links TRBV7-3 to TRBJ2-5, with D unclear. Trimming stripped 5 bases from V and 1 base from J, with 17 bases between. The germline V gene has CDR1 SGHTA and CDR2 FQGTGA. This CDR3 contains 16 residues. In DNA, the CDR3 is TGTGCCAGCAGCCAAATCGGATGGCGGACCCAAGAGACCCAGTACTTC. Amino acid sequence: CASSQIGWRTQETQYF.

V is TRBV20-1 and J is TRBJ2-5; 7 bases are a match to TRBD2. Trimming at V came to 4 bases and at J to 7 bases, leaving 6 bases not matched to a gene. The germline V gene encodes CDR1 DFQATT and CDR2 SNEGSKA (reference sequence). The CDR3 spans 12 residues. In DNA, the CDR3 is TGCAGTGCTACCACTAGCGACGTGACCCAGTACTTC. Translating it yields CSATTSDVTQYF.

This clonotype was observed a handful of times. This sequence joins TRBV2 and TRBJ2-7; D remains unclear. The CDR3 is made up of 12 amino acids. V was shortened by 4 bases and J by 5 bases, with 9 bases between the two germline ends. Germline lookup yields CDR1 SNHLY and CDR2 FYNNEI. This chain's CDR3 is CASSVSRDEQYF. The CDR3 DNA reads as TGTGCCAGCAGTGTTAGTAGAGACGAGCAGTACTTC.

In its sample, this clonotype was seen a few times. This rearrangement joins TRBV5-1 to TRBJ1-6; D gene ambiguous. Deletions cut 4 bases from V and 18 bases from J, with 11 bases between. CDR3 length: 10 residues. Germline CDR1 is SGHRS and CDR2 is YFSETQ. As DNA, the CDR3 is TGCGCCAGCAGCCCCGACCGACCCCACTTT. Translating gives CASSPDRPHF.

This chain connects TRBV3-1 to TRBJ1-3; D is unresolved. The CDR3 extends over 12 amino acids. Trimming cost V 1 base and J 5 bases, with 3 bases left between them. Germline values: CDR1 LGHDT, CDR2 YNNKEL (reference sequence). The CDR3 DNA reads TGTGCCAGCAGCCAAGCCAGAAACACCATATATTTT. This translates into CASSQARNTIYF.

This clonotype was seen ten or more times. V gene TRBV7-8 combines with J gene TRBJ2-3; TRBD2 aligns across 11 bases. The CDR3 runs 14 residues. In germline, CDR1 is SGHVS, CDR2 FQNEAQ. V lost 4 bases, J lost 10 bases, and 7 bases stayed unmatched. The CDR3 loop is CASSSSPGLAAQYF. The CDR3 DNA follows: TGTGCCAGCAGCTCCAGTCCGGGACTAGCGGCGCAGTATTTT.

There are a few counts of this clonotype. The rearrangement links TRBV5-1 to TRBJ2-1, with 8 bases matching TRBD2. This CDR3 spans 16 amino acids. The V segment lost 1 base and the J segment 0 bases; nucleotides outside the gene matches: 3. Germline values: CDR1 SGHRS, CDR2 YFSETQ. In DNA, the CDR3 is TGCGCCAGCAGCTTGTGGAGCGGGAGCTCCTACAATGAGCAGTTCTTC. Its translation is CASSLWSGSSYNEQFF.

The V gene is TRBV10-2, the J gene TRBJ2-3; 12 bases align to TRBD2. The germline gives CDR1 WSHSY, CDR2 SAAADI. J lost 2 bases, V lost 6 bases, and 9 bases had no gene match. The CDR3 loop spans 17 amino acids. For the CDR3, the DNA is TGCGCCAGCAGGGAGACTAGCGGGGGCCTCTACACAGATACGCAGTATTTT. Protein: CASRETSGGLYTDTQYF.

This clonotype has a handful of counts. This chain connects TRBV18 to TRBJ1-6; D is ambiguous. The CDR3 has 13 residues. Trimming removed 2 bases at V and 7 bases at J, with 6 bases between. Germline lookup yields CDR1 KGHSH and CDR2 LQKENI. The CDR3: CASSPTENSPLHF. The DNA of the CDR3 is TGTGCCAGCTCACCAACTGAGAATTCACCCCTCCACTTT.

The chain recombines TRBV20-1 with TRBJ2-5; 7 bases map to TRBD2. Germline values: CDR1 DFQATT, CDR2 SNEGSKA (reference sequence). This CDR3 region has 18 residues. The V segment lost 0 bases and the J segment 1 base; nucleotides outside the gene matches: 14. In DNA form, the CDR3 reads TGCAGTGCTAGAGACGCGGGAGCTAGGACAACTACCCAAGAGACCCAGTACTTC. As protein: CSARDAGARTTTQETQYF.

The genes are TRBV4-2 and TRBJ1-4; no firm D call. The V end lost 1 base, the J end lost 2 bases, and 11 bases lay between the germline ends. This CDR3 is 16 amino acids long. CDR1 is LGHNA and CDR2 is YNFKEQ in the germline V gene. In nucleotides, the CDR3 is TGTGCCAGCAGCCAAGTCGGGCCAGCGACTAATGAAAAACTGTTTTTT. Its translation: CASSQVGPATNEKLFF.

This clonotype was detected only a few times. This chain connects TRBV6-1 to TRBJ2-7, with D perhaps TRBD1 or TRBD2 (5 bases each). V was clipped by 5 bases and J by 0 bases, with 14 bases between them. The CDR3 is made up of 15 amino acids. From germline, CDR1 is MNHNS and CDR2 SASEGT. This CDR3 reads CASSRDQGSSYEQYF. In nucleotides, the CDR3 is TGTGCCAGCAGTCGGGACCAGGGCTCCTCCTACGAGCAGTACTTC.